This T cell receptor (beta chain) originates from a study of blood T cell repertoires in COVID-19. Study information: In each case, the material was cDNA or gDNA derived from T cells, B-cell-depleted T cells, or PBMCs.

Germline CDR1 reads SGDLS; CDR2 reads YYNGEE. The CDR3 sequence is 14 residues long. V lost 2 bases, J lost 7 bases, and 13 bases lay in between. Source study methods: Reference gene primer amplification gave nucleated cell count estimates. Profiled with immunoSEQ multiplex PCR; TCRdb holds only in-frame clones, not every one. V, J and clone size are those of that table, while D and trimming were read from the DNA. In the table there are about 87,000 clones, 70% to 85% of which are singletons. This clonotype was sampled from a woman aged 45-59 years with acute or convalescent COVID-19. The sequenced material came from peripheral blood. This rearrangement joins TRBV9 to TRBJ2-1; D possibly corresponds to TRBD1 (7 bases). CDR3 nucleotide sequence: TGTGCCAGCAGCGTTTCGGCAGGGGGGAATGAGCAGTTCTTC. It codes for CASSVSAGGNEQFF.